These 25 T cell receptor beta chains were sequenced from one sample in a study of T cells after yellow fever vaccination. One entry per CDR3 protein results from TCRdb running MiXCR on the 5' RACE reads. The table records 500,000 to 650,000 distinct CDR3 sequences, 9% to 15% of them present only once. Material: PBMCs, obtained on the day of the yellow fever booster vaccination. The receptors shown here come from a young man who received the YFV17D yellow fever vaccine.

This chain joins TRBV20-1 and TRBJ2-7, with D possibly being TRBD2 (6 bases). Germline V gene data show CDR1 as DFQATT and CDR2 as SNEGSKA (reference sequence). CDR3 length: 12 amino acids. Between the trimmed V and J ends, which lost 4 bases and 1 base, there was a span of 8 bases. As DNA, the CDR3 is TGCAGTGCTATGGAGGGTTCCTACGAGCAGTACTTC. Translation gives CSAMEGSYEQYF.

This clonotype has just a few counts. The chain joins TRBV5-1 to TRBJ2-5; D might be TRBD1 (5 bases). The V end lost 4 bases, the J end lost 0 bases, and 7 bases lay between the germline ends. Germline CDR1 is SGHRS and CDR2 is YFSETQ. This CDR3 region has 13 residues. The CDR3 sequence: CASSGRDQETQYF. As DNA, the CDR3 is TGCGCCAGCAGCGGCAGGGACCAAGAGACCCAGTACTTC. Based on the CDR3 plus reference TRBV5-1 and TRBJ2-5, the full variable domain is KAGVTQTPRYLIKTRGQQVTLSCSPISGHRSVSWYQQTPGQGLQFLFEYFSETQRNKGNFPGRFSGRQFSNSRSEMNVSTLELGDSALYLCASSGRDQETQYFGPGTRLLVL.

This clonotype was seen a handful of times. One end of the junction is discordant with germline, which a read error may explain. The V and J genes are TRBV7-2 and TRBJ1-4; tentatively, D is TRBD1 (5 bases). The germline V gene encodes CDR1 SGHTA and CDR2 FQGNSA. This CDR3 region has 13 residues. The CDR3 loop reads CASSSDTKEKLFF. CDR3 bases: TGTGCCAGCAGCTCGGACACTAAAGAAAAACTGTTTTTT. Full variable domain (rest looked up from reference TRBV7-2 and TRBJ1-4): GAGVSQSPSNKVTEKGKDVELRCDPISGHTALYWYRQSLGQGLEFLIYFQGNSAPDKSGLPSDRFSAERTGGSVSTLTIQRTQQEDSAVYLCASSSDTKEKLFFGSGTQLSVL.

J is TRBJ1-2 and V is TRBV7-9; maybe TRBD1 (6 bases). The V and J ends lost 5 bases and 4 bases respectively, with 20 bases between them. The CDR3 spans 16 residues. Germline values: CDR1 SEHNR, CDR2 FQNEAQ (reference sequence). CDR3 region: CASSITPAGAFYGYTF. In DNA form, the CDR3 reads TGTGCCAGCAGCATTACGCCAGCAGGGGCATTCTATGGCTACACCTTC.

The table lists this clonotype with a few counts. The chain links TRBV5-1 to TRBJ1-2; possible D gene TRBD1, 6 bases. CDR1 SGHRS and CDR2 YFSETQ come from the germline V gene. CDR3 length equals 16 residues. Deletions cut 5 bases from V and 1 base from J, with 18 bases between. CDR3 sequence: CASRPGHIILNYGYTF. The CDR3 coding sequence is TGCGCCAGCAGACCGGGACACATCATCCTTAACTATGGCTACACCTTC.

This clonotype was found a few times. The chain combines TRBV20-1 with TRBJ2-3, with TRBD2 matching 12 bases. The junction had 10 bases not matched to a gene; V was cut back by 6 bases and J by 6 bases. The CDR3 loop spans 15 amino acids. Germline loops: CDR1 DFQATT, CDR2 SNEGSKA (reference sequence). The CDR3 region is CSAPVLAGGGDTQYF. DNA of the CDR3: TGCAGTGCCCCGGTGCTAGCGGGGGGGGGGGATACGCAGTATTTT.

Only a few counts were recorded for this clonotype. V gene TRBV24-1 combines with J gene TRBJ2-1; 7 bases match TRBD1. CDR1 KGHDR and CDR2 SFDVKD come from the germline V gene. The junction had 11 bases not matched to a gene; V was cut back by 3 bases and J by 7 bases. The CDR3 is 16 residues long. The CDR3 sequence is CATSDQEGTELNEQFF. Here the CDR3 DNA reads TGTGCCACCAGTGATCAGGAAGGGACAGAGTTGAATGAGCAGTTCTTC.

This clonotype has only a few counts. This sequence joins TRBV7-2 and TRBJ2-3; 7 bases agree with TRBD2. The CDR3 totals 17 residues. From germline, CDR1 is SGHTA and CDR2 FQGNSA. With V trimmed by 0 bases and J by 2 bases, 8 bases remained unmatched. The CDR3 bases are TGTGCCAGCAGCTTAGCTGAGAAGCGGGGAAACACAGATACGCAGTATTTT. It translates to CASSLAEKRGNTDTQYF.

V gene TRBV9 combines with J gene TRBJ1-2, with D maybe TRBD1 (5 bases). CDR1 and CDR2 from the germline V gene are SGDLS and YYNGEE. The germline V and J ends were trimmed by 0 bases and 7 bases, with 19 bases remaining between them. This CDR3 region has 16 residues. The CDR3 here is CASSVGDGALYPGYTF. For the CDR3, the DNA is TGTGCCAGCAGCGTAGGGGACGGGGCTCTATACCCTGGCTACACCTTC.

The chain links TRBV20-1 to TRBJ2-7; 11 bases are a match to TRBD2. Losses at the gene ends were 3 bases for V and 2 bases for J; bases not matched to a gene: 6. Germline-derived CDR1 and CDR2 are DFQATT and SNEGSKA (reference sequence). The CDR3 has 15 amino acids. CDR3 in amino acids: CSASGTSGPTYEQYF. Written as DNA, the CDR3 is TGCAGTGCTAGTGGGACTAGCGGTCCAACCTACGAGCAGTACTTC.

In this sample, this clonotype turned up many times. The chain links TRBV12-3 or TRBV12-4 to TRBJ1-4, with unresolved D. The V and J ends lost 2 bases and 10 bases respectively, with 14 bases between them. This CDR3 is built from 14 residues. In nucleotides, the CDR3 is TGTGCCAGCAGTTTAACGGCTAACTATGGAAAACTGTTTTTT. Translated, it gives CASSLTANYGKLFF.

This clonotype came up a few times. This chain connects TRBV6-5 to TRBJ1-4; D possibly corresponds to TRBD1 (5 bases). CDR3 size: 16 residues. Trimming removed 5 bases at V and 2 bases at J, with 15 bases between. CDR1 and CDR2 from the germline V gene are MNHEY and SVGAGI. The CDR3 DNA reads TGTGCCAGCAGTCTACAGGAGGGTACGACTAATGAAAAACTGTTTTTT. It specifies CASSLQEGTTNEKLFF.

The gene calls are TRBV12-3 or TRBV12-4 and TRBJ1-1; 9 bases align to TRBD1. The ends lost 6 bases at V and 5 bases at J; junction bases unmatched: 7. CDR3 length: 14 amino acids. CDR3 sequence reads: CASSRQGVVTEAFF. CDR3 DNA: TGTGCCAGCAGCCGACAGGGGGTCGTGACTGAAGCTTTCTTT.

This clonotype was seen many times. The chain combines TRBV12-3 or TRBV12-4 with TRBJ2-3; 11 bases match TRBD2. The CDR3 has 16 residues. The junction had 3 bases not matched to a gene; V was cut back by 4 bases and J by 0 bases. CDR3 region: CASSSRLAGSTDTQYF. CDR3 bases: TGTGCCAGCAGTTCCCGACTAGCGGGGAGCACAGATACGCAGTATTTT.

The genes are TRBV4-1 and TRBJ2-7; 9 positions match TRBD2. The V gene's germline CDR1 is MGHRA and CDR2 YSYEKL. The CDR3 has 17 residues. The ends lost 3 bases at V and 3 bases at J; junction bases unmatched: 12. Written as DNA, the CDR3 is TGCGCCAGCAGCCAGATGAATAGCGGGAGTAATAGCTACGAGCAGTACTTC. It translates to CASSQMNSGSNSYEQYF.

This clonotype was counted only a few times. This chain links TRBV24-1 with TRBJ2-1; tentative D call: TRBD1 (6 bases). The length of the CDR3 is 13 residues. Trimming shortened V by 7 bases and J by 9 bases, and 15 bases separated the two germline ends. Germline V gives CDR1 KGHDR, CDR2 SFDVKD. CDR3 residues: CATRGVGAGEQFF. The CDR3, as DNA: TGTGCCACCAGGGGGGTGGGGGCTGGTGAGCAGTTCTTC.

The chain carries TRBV7-9 and TRBJ2-3; D remains ambiguous. Germline CDR1 SEHNR, CDR2 FQNEAQ (reference sequence). The CDR3 spans 14 residues. Deletions cut 4 bases from V and 0 bases from J, with 8 bases between. CDR3 DNA: TGTGCCAGCAGCTATGTGACTAGCACAGATACGCAGTATTTT. Translated: CASSYVTSTDTQYF.

The chain uses TRBV4-3 and TRBJ2-7; TRBD2 agrees at 7 bases. The CDR3 length is 15 residues. J gave up 3 bases and V 2 bases, and 7 bases lay outside the gene matches. CDR1 and CDR2 (germline): LGHNA, YSLEER. This chain's CDR3 is CASSQSRGDGYEQYF. The CDR3 coding sequence is TGCGCCAGCAGCCAAAGCCGGGGGGACGGCTACGAGCAGTACTTC.

This clonotype was detected only a few times. This chain joins TRBV29-1 and TRBJ2-3, with 8 bases that match TRBD1. Per germline, CDR1 SQVTM and CDR2 ANQGSEA. The CDR3 spans 14 residues. J gave up 1 base and V 5 bases, and 5 bases lay outside the gene matches. The CDR3 here is CSVPGTGGTDTQYF. The CDR3 coding sequence is TGCAGCGTTCCCGGGACAGGAGGCACAGATACGCAGTATTTT.

This clonotype showed up just a few times. This chain uses TRBV5-1 with TRBJ2-1; tentatively, D is TRBD2 (6 bases). The germline CDR1 and CDR2 sequences are SGHRS and YFSETQ. V lost 4 bases and J lost 0, with 11 bases in between. This CDR3 contains 15 residues. The CDR3 sequence: CASSPTSTSYNEQFF. The CDR3 coding sequence is TGCGCCAGCAGCCCTACTAGCACCTCCTACAATGAGCAGTTCTTC.

The V gene is TRBV6-5, the J gene TRBJ2-5; 11 bases agree with TRBD2. V lost 4 bases and J lost 2; bases outside the gene matches: 6. The germline CDR1 and CDR2 sequences are MNHEY and SVGAGI. This CDR3 has 16 residues. The CDR3 DNA follows: TGTGCCAGCAGTTTTCCCGGGACTAGCGGACAAGAGACCCAGTACTTC. Its protein is CASSFPGTSGQETQYF.

V usage is TRBV6-5 and J usage is TRBJ2-1; 10 bases align to TRBD2. The germline V gene encodes CDR1 MNHEY and CDR2 SVGAGI. Germline trimming cut 0 bases from V and 3 bases from J; bases unmatched to any gene: 8. The CDR3 covers 18 residues. In DNA form, the CDR3 reads TGTGCCAGCAGTTACTCGAGTATGGGGACTAGCGACTACAATGAGCAGTTCTTC. Protein product: CASSYSSMGTSDYNEQFF.

This clonotype has just a few counts. The CDR3 DNA sequence: TGCGCCAGCAGTGATAGCGGGGGTGGCGAGCAGTTCTTC. Protein product: CASSDSGGGEQFF. The chain is built from TRBV10-1 and TRBJ2-1; 9 bases fit TRBD2. V lost 3 bases and J lost 10; bases outside the gene matches: 4. This CDR3 contains 13 residues. Germline V gene data show CDR1 as WNHNN and CDR2 as SYGVQD (reference sequence).

This chain links TRBV15 with TRBJ1-1, with D perhaps matching TRBD1 (6 bases). This CDR3 has 13 residues. The V gene lost 9 bases and the J gene lost 1 base, with 12 bases spanning the gap. The V gene's germline CDR1 is LNHNV and CDR2 YYDKDF (reference sequence). The CDR3 spells CATGARGNTEAFF. The CDR3 coding sequence is TGTGCCACAGGGGCCAGGGGGAACACTGAAGCTTTCTTT.

The sample holds a few counts of this clonotype. This chain uses TRBV10-3 with TRBJ2-2, with 8 bases aligning to TRBD1. V lost 10 bases to trimming and J lost 7 bases; unmatched junction nucleotides: 8. The CDR3 runs to 13 residues. Germline V gives CDR1 ENHRY, CDR2 SYGVKD. The CDR3 sequence is CASTRGLDGELFF. For the CDR3, the DNA is TGTGCCAGCACCAGGGGGCTTGACGGGGAGCTGTTTTTT.